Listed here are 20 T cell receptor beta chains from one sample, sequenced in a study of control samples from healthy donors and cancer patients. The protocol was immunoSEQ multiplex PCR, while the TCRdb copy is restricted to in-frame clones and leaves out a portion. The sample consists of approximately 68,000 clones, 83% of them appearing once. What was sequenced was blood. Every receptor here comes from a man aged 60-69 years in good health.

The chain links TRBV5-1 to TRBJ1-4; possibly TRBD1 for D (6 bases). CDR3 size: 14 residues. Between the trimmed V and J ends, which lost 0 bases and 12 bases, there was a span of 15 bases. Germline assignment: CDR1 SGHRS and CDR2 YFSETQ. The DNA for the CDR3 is TGCGCCAGCAGCTTGGGGGGACACGGCGGGGAACTGTTTTTT. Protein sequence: CASSLGGHGGELFF.

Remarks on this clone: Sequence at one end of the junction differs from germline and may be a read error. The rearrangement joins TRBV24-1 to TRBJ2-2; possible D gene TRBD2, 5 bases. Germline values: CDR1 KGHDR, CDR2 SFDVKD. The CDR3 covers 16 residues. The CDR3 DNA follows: TGTGCCACCAGTGATTTCTCCGGCCCCGGCATCCGGGGAGCTGTTTTT. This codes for CATSDFSGPGIRGAVF.

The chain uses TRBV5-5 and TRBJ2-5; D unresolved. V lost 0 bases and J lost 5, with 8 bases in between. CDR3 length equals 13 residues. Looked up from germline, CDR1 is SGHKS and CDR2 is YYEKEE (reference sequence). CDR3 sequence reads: CASSLDPRETQYF. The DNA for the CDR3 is TGTGCCAGCAGCTTGGACCCGCGGGAGACCCAGTACTTC. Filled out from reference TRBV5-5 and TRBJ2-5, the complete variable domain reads DAGVTQSPTHLIKTRGQQVTLRCSPISGHKSVSWYQQVLGQGPQFIFQYYEKEERGRGNFPDRFSARQFPNYSSELNVNALLLGDSALYLCASSLDPRETQYFGPGTRLLVL.

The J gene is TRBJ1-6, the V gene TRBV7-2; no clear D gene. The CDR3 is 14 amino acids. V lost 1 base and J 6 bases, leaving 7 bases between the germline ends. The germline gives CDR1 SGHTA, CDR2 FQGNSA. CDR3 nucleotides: TGTGCCAGCAGCTTAGGAACCCCTAATTCACCCCTCCACTTT. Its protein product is CASSLGTPNSPLHF.

CDR3 DNA sequence: TGTGCCAGCAGTTATTTCATCGAGGGGAATGGCTACACCTTC. Residues: CASSYFIEGNGYTF. The V and J genes are TRBV28 and TRBJ1-2, with a possible D match to TRBD1 (5 bases). The CDR3 length is 14 residues. Trimming took off 4 bases at V and 6 bases at J, with 15 bases between the two ends. The germline V gene encodes CDR1 MDHEN and CDR2 SYDVKM.

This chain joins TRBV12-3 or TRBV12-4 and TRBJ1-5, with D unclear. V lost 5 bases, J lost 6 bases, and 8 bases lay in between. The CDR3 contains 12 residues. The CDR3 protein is CASSLSVQPQHF. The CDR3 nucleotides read TGTGCCAGCAGTCTTTCGGTTCAGCCCCAGCATTTT.

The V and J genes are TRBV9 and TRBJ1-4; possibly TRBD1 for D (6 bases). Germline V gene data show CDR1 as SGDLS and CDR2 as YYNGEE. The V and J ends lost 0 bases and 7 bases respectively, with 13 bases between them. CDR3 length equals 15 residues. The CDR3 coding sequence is TGTGCCAGCAGCGTAGCTAAAGGGGGAGCTGAAAAACTGTTTTTT. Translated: CASSVAKGGAEKLFF. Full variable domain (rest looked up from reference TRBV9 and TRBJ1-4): DSGVTQTPKHLITATGQRVTLRCSPRSGDLSVYWYQQSLDQGLQFLIQYYNGEERAKGNILERFSAQQFPDLHSELNLSSLELGDSALYFCASSVAKGGAEKLFFGSGTQLSVL.

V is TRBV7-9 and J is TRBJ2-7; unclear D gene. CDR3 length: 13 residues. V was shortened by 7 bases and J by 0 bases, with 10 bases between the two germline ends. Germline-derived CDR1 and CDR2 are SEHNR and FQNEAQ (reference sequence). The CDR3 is CASTHAVSYEQYF. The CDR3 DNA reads TGTGCCAGCACCCACGCCGTCTCCTACGAGCAGTACTTC.

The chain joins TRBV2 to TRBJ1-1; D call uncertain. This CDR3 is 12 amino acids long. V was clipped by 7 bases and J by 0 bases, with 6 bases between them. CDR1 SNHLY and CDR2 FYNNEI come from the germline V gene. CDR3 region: CASIGMNTEAFF. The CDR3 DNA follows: TGTGCCAGCATAGGGATGAACACTGAAGCTTTCTTT.

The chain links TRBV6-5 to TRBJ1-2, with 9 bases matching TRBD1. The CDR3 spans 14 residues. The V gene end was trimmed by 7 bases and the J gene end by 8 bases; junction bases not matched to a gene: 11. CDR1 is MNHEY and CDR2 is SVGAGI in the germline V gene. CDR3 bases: TGTGCCAGCATAAATCCGGGACAGGGTTTGGGCTACACCTTC. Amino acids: CASINPGQGLGYTF.

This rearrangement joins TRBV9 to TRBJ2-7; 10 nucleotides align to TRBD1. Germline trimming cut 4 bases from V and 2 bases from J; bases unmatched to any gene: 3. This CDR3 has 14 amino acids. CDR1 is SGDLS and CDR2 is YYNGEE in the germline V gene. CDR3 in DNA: TGTGCCAGCAGCACGGACAGGGGGACCTACGAGCAGTACTTC. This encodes CASSTDRGTYEQYF.

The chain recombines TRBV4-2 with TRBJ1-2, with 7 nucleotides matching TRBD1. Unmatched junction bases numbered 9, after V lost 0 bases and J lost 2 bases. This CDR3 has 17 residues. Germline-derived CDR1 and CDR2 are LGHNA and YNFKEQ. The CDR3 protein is CASSQDLGGGTNYGYTF. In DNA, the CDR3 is TGTGCCAGCAGCCAAGACTTAGGGGGCGGCACAAACTATGGCTACACCTTC.

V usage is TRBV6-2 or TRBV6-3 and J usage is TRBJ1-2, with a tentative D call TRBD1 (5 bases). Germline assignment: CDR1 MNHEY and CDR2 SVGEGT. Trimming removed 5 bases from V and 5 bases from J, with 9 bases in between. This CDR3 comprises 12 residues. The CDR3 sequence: CASSRGIYGYTF. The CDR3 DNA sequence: TGTGCCAGCAGTCGGGGGATATATGGCTACACCTTC.

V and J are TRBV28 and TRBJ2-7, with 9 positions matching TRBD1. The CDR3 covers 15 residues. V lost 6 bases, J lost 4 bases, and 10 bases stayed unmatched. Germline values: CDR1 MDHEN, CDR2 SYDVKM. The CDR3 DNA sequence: TGTGCCAGCAGGAACAAACAGGGGGCGCAATACGAGCAGTACTTC. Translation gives CASRNKQGAQYEQYF.

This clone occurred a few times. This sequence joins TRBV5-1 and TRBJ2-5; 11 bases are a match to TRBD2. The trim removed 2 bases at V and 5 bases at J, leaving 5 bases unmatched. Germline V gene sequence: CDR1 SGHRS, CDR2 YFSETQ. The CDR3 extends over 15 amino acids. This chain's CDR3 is CASSFTSGRGETQYF. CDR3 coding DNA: TGCGCCAGCAGCTTCACTAGCGGGAGAGGCGAGACCCAGTACTTC. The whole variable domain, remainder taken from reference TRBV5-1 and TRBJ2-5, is KAGVTQTPRYLIKTRGQQVTLSCSPISGHRSVSWYQQTPGQGLQFLFEYFSETQRNKGNFPGRFSGRQFSNSRSEMNVSTLELGDSALYLCASSFTSGRGETQYFGPGTRLLVL.

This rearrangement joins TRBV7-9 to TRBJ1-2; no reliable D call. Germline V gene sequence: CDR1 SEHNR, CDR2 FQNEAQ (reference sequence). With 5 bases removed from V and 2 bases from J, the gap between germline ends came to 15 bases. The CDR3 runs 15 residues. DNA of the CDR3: TGTGCCAGCAGCCTCCTGAAGTCGGGGAACTATGGCTACACCTTC. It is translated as CASSLLKSGNYGYTF.

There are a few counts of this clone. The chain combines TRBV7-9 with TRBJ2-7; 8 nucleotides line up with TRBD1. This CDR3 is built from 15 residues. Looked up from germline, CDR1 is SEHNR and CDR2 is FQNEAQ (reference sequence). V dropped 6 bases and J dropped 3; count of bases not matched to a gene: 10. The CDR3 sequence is CASSEQGAISYEQYF. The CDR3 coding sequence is TGTGCCAGCAGTGAGCAGGGGGCTATCAGCTACGAGCAGTACTTC.

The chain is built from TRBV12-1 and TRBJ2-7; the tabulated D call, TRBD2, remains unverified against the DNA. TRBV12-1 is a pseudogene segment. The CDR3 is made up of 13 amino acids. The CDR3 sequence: CVSGISTVREQYF. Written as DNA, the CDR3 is TGCGTTAGCGGGATCTCGACTGTGCGGGAGCAGTACTTC.

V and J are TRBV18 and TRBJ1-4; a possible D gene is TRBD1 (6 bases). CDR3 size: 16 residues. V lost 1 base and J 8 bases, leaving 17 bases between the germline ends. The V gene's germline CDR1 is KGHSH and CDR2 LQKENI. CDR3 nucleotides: TGTGCCAGCTCACCACGTCGAGGGGGTCGAGGGGAAAAACTGTTTTTT. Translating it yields CASSPRRGGRGEKLFF.

The CDR3 loop reads CASSLGFSYEQYF. DNA of the CDR3: TGTGCCAGCAGCTTAGGTTTCTCCTACGAGCAGTACTTC. The chain combines TRBV7-2 with TRBJ2-7, with unresolved D. The CDR3 contains 13 residues. From germline, CDR1 is SGHTA and CDR2 FQGNSA. V lost 1 base, J lost 0 bases, and 4 bases lay in between.